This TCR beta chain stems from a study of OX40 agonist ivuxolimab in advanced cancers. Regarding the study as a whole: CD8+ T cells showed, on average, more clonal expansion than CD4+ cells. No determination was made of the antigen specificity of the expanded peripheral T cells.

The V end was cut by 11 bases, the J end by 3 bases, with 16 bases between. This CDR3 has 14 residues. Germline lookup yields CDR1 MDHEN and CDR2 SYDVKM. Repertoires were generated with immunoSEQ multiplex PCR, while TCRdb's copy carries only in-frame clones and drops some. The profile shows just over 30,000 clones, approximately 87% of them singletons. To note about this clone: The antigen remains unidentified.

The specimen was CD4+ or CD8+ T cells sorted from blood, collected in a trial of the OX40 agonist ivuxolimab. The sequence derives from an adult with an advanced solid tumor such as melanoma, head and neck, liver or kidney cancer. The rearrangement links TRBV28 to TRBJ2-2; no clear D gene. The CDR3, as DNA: TGTGCCGCGACGGTTGGTGGGGACACCGGGGAGCTGTTTTTT. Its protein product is CAATVGGDTGELFF.